This record covers a single T cell receptor (beta chain). It has no known antigen specificity. No base qualities exist here, and no much larger clone lies one base off it. This sample stems from a study of control samples from healthy donors and cancer patients (TCRdb year 2020). The library was prepared using the immunoSEQ multiplex PCR assay. TCRdb mirrors the immuneACCESS table, restricted to in-frame sequences. Some clones are absent from its copies; in checked studies, under half trace to an unresolved V gene, and the reason for the others is unknown. This sample holds 170,000 or so clones; over 80% were observed only once. The top ten constitute more than 1.4% of the sample. As encoded in the germline V gene, CDR1 is SGDLS while CDR2 is YYNGEE. The CDR3 measures 17 amino acids from cysteine to phenylalanine. Only the CDR3 part of the read is kept: 51 bases, read in frame from the first base. Compared with germline, V lacks 4 bases and J lacks 5 bases; bases without a gene match: 13.

The chain was built from TRBV9 and TRBJ1-4; TRBD1 fits 8 bases in the junction. This receptor was taken from a man between 18 and 29 years old in good health. The sample was blood. The DNA is as follows: TGTGCCAGCAGCCCCCATACCTCGACAGGGGCCAATGAAAAACTGTTTTTT. Translated, this is CASSPHTSTGANEKLFF.